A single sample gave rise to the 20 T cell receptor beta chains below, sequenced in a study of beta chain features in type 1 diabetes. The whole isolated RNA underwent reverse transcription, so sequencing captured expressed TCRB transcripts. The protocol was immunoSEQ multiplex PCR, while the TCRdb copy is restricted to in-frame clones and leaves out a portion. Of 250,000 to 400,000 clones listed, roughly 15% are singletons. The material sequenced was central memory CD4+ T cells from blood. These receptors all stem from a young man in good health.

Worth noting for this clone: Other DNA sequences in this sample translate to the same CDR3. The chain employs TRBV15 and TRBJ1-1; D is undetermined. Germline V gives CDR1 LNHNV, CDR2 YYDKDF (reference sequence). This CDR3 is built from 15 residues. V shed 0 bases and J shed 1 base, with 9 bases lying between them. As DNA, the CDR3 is TGTGCCACCAGCAGAGATCGTACAGAGAACACTGAAGCTTTCTTT. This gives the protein CATSRDRTENTEAFF.

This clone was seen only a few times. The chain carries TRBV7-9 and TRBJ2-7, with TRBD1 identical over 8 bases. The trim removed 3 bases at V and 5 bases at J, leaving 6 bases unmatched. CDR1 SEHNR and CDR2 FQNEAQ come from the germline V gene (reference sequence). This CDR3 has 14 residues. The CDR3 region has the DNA TGTGCCAGCAGCTTTGGACAGGGTGGAAACGAGCAGTACTTC. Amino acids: CASSFGQGGNEQYF. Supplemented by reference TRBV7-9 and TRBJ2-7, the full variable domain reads DTGVSQNPRHKITKRGQNVTFRCDPISEHNRLYWYRQTLGQGPEFLTYFQNEAQLEKSRLLSDRFSAERPKGSFSTLEIQRTEQGDSAMYLCASSFGQGGNEQYFGPGTRLTVT.

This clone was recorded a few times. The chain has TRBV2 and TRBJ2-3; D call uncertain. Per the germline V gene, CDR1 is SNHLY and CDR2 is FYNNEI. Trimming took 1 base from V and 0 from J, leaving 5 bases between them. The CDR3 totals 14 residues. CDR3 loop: CASSEGLSTDTQYF. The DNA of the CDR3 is TGTGCCAGCAGTGAAGGTCTCAGCACAGATACGCAGTATTTT.

CDR3 sequence (DNA): TGTGCCAGCAGCCAACAAGCCGGACTAGCGGGAGAGACCCAGTACTTC. It yields the protein CASSQQAGLAGETQYF. The chain recombines TRBV4-2 with TRBJ2-5, with 11 bases lining up with TRBD2. The CDR3 runs 16 residues. The germline V gene has CDR1 LGHNA and CDR2 YNFKEQ. The V and J ends lost 2 bases and 4 bases, in that order; junction bases with no gene match: 6.

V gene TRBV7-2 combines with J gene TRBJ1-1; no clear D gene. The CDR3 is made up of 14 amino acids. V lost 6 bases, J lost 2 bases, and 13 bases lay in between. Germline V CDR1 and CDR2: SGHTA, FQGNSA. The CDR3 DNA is TGTGCCAGCAGTCAAAGTAGCAGAAACACTGAAGCTTTCTTT. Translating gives CASSQSSRNTEAFF.

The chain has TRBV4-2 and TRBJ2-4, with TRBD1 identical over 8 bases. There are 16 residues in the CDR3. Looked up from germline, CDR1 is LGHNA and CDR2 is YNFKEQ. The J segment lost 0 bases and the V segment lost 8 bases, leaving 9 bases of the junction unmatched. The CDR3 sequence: CASAVLQGGAKNIQYF. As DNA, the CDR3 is TGTGCCAGCGCAGTTTTACAGGGGGGAGCCAAAAACATTCAGTACTTC.

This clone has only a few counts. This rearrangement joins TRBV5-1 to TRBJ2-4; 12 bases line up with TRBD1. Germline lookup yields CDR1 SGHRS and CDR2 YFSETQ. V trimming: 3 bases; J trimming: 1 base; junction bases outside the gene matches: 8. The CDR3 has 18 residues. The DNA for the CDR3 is TGCGCCAGCAGCTCTACTCCGGGACAGGGGGCGGCCAAAAACATTCAGTACTTC. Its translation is CASSSTPGQGAAKNIQYF. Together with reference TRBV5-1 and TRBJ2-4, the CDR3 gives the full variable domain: KAGVTQTPRYLIKTRGQQVTLSCSPISGHRSVSWYQQTPGQGLQFLFEYFSETQRNKGNFPGRFSGRQFSNSRSEMNVSTLELGDSALYLCASSSTPGQGAAKNIQYFGAGTRLSVL.

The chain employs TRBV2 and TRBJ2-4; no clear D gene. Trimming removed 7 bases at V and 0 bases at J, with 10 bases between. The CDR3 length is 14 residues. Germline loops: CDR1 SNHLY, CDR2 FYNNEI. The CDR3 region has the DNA TGTGCCAGCATCGATTCCCCAGCCAAAAACATTCAGTACTTC. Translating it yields CASIDSPAKNIQYF.

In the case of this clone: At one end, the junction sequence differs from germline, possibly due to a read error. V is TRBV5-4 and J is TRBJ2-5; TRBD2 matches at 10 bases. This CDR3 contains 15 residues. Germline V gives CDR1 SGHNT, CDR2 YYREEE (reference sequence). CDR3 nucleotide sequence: TGCGCCAGCAGCCAAAGCGGGAGGGCCGAGGAGACCCAGTACTTC. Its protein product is CASSQSGRAEETQYF.

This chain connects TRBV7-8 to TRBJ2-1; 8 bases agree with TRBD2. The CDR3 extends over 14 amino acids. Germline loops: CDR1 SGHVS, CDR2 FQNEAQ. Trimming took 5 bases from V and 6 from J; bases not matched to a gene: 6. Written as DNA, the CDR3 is TGTGCCAGCAGCCCGAGCGGGAGAACCAATGAGCAGTTCTTC. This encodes CASSPSGRTNEQFF.

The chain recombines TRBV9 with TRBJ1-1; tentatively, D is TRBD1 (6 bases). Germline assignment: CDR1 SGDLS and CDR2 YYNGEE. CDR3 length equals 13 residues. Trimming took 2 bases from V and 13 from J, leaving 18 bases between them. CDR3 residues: CASSVSHETGYFF. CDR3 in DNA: TGTGCCAGCAGCGTTTCCCACGAGACAGGTTATTTCTTT.

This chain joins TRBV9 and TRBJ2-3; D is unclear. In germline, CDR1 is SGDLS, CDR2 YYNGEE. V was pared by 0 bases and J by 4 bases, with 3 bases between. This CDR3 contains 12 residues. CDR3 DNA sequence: TGTGCCAGCAGCGTAGTCGCAGATACGCAGTATTTT. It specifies CASSVVADTQYF.

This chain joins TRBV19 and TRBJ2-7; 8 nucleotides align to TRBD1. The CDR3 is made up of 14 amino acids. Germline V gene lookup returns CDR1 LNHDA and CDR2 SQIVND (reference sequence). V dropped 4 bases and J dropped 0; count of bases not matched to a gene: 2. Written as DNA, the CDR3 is TGTGCCAGTAGTACTACAGGGGGCTCCTACGAGCAGTACTTC. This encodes CASSTTGGSYEQYF.

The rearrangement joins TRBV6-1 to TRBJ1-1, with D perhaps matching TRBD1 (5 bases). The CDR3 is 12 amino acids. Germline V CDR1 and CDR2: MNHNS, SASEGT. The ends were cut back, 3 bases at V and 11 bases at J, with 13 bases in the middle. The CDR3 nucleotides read TGTGCCAGCAGTGATCGGGGACTCGGCGCTTTCTTT. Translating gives CASSDRGLGAFF.

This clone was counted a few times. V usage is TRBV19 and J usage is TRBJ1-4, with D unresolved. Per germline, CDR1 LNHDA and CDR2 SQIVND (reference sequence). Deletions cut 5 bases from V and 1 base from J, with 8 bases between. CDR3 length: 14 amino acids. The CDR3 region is CASSLGVTNEKLFF. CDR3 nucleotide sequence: TGTGCCAGTAGTCTCGGGGTAACTAATGAAAAACTGTTTTTT.

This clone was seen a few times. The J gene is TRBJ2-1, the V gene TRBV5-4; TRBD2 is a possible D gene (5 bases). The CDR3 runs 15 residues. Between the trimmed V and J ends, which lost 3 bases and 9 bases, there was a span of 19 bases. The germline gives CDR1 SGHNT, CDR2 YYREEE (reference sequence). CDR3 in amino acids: CASSSMTTTNSEQFF. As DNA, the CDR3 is TGTGCCAGCAGCTCAATGACTACGACGAACTCTGAGCAGTTCTTC.

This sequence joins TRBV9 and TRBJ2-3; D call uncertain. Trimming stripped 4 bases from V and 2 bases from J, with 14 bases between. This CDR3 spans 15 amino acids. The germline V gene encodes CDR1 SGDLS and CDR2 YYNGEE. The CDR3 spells CASSMAGSYTDTQYF. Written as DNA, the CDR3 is TGTGCCAGCAGCATGGCAGGTTCCTACACAGATACGCAGTATTTT. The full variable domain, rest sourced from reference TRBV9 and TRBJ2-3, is DSGVTQTPKHLITATGQRVTLRCSPRSGDLSVYWYQQSLDQGLQFLIQYYNGEERAKGNILERFSAQQFPDLHSELNLSSLELGDSALYFCASSMAGSYTDTQYFGPGTRLTVL.

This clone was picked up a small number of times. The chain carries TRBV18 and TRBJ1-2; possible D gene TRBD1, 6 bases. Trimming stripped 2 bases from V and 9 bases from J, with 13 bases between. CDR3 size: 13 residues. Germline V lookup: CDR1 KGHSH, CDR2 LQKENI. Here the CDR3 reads CASSPDRSMSYTF. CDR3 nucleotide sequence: TGTGCCAGCTCACCAGACAGGTCTATGAGCTACACCTTC. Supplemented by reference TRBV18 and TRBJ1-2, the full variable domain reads NAGVMQNPRHLVRRRGQEARLRCSPMKGHSHVYWYRQLPEEGLKFMVYLQKENIIDESGMPKERFSAEFPKEGPSILRIQQVVRGDSAAYFCASSPDRSMSYTFGSGTRLTVV.

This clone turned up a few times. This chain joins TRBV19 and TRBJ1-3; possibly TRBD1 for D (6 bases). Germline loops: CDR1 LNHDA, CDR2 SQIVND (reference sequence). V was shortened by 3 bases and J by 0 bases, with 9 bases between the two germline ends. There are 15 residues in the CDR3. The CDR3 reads CASSMDSISGNTIYF. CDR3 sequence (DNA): TGTGCCAGTAGTATGGACAGCATCTCTGGAAACACCATATATTTT.

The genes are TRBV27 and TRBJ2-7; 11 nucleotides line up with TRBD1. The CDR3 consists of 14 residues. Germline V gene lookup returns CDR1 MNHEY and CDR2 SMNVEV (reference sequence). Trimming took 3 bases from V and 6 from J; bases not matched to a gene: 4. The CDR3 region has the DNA TGTGCCAGCAGTTTGGGACAGGGGGTAGGCGAGCAGTACTTC. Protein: CASSLGQGVGEQYF.